This TCR beta chain was captured by sequencing in a study of human T cells and chemical hapten exposure. Documented time point: patch test 2, 6 weeks after DPC sensitization. Treatment: therapeutic diphenylcyclopropenone sensitization with weekly scalp DPC. Study results and caveats: TCRs whose frequency exceeded 1 in 1000 remained the same following DPC sensitization.

There are 15 residues in the CDR3. V lost 3 bases, J lost 4 bases, and 15 bases lay in between. Germline CDR1 and CDR2: DFQATT and SNEGSKA (reference sequence). TCRdb re-called the RACE reads with MiXCR, one entry per CDR3 protein. The repertoire holds around 360,000 distinct CDR3 sequences, about 6% seen once, with more than 5.5% in the top ten. There are a few counts of this clonotype. Its target is not known. This chain joins TRBV20-1 and TRBJ1-4, with D perhaps TRBD1 (6 bases). This specimen consisted of whole blood, obtained in connection with sensitization to the hapten diphenylcyclopropenone (DPC). This clonotype was obtained from a woman between 18 and 30 years old with alopecia areata. Some clones in this sample may be carry-over from other donors' samples. The CDR3 DNA sequence: TGCAGTGCTAGGATTGGGGGGCTGCTTAATGAAAAACTGTTTTTT. Amino acid sequence: CSARIGGLLNEKLFF.